A selection of T cell receptor beta chains follows, all from one sample in a study of T cells in Graves' hyperthyroidism and ophthalmopathy. Each CDR3 protein gets one entry after TCRdb re-called the multiplex PCR reads with MiXCR. Of about 690,000 distinct CDR3 sequences listed, roughly 17% are singletons. Sequenced sample: blood. The receptors were sampled from a man aged 50-59 years with Graves' hyperthyroidism. CDR3s include the opening cysteine and the closing phenylalanine or tryptophan. D genes are given only for firm matches. Expanded clones get a size class; other rows say once, few or many, or leave the size out.

J | D | V | size | DNA | CDR3
TRBJ2-2 | . | TRBV6-2/TRBV6-3 | many | TGTGCCAGCAGCCCCCTCCTAGCAGCAAACACCGGGGAGCTGTTTTTT | CASSPLLAANTGELFF
TRBJ1-1 | . | TRBV4-1 | . | TGCGCCAGCAGCCAGGGGTGGGGAGCTTTGAACACTGAAGCTTTCTTT | CASSQGWGALNTEAFF
TRBJ1-1 | TRBD1 | TRBV7-2 | many | TGTGCCAGCAGCCTCTCGACAGGGGGATTGATGGGCACTGAAGCTTTCTTT | CASSLSTGGLMGTEAFF
TRBJ2-7 | TRBD2 | TRBV13 | few | TGTGCCAGCAGCTCAGGACTAGCGGGAGAGTACGAGCAGTACTTC | CASSSGLAGEYEQYF
TRBJ1-1 | . | TRBV6-2/TRBV6-3 | many | TGTGCCAGCAGTAACCGGGGGGAGGTGAACACTGAAGCTTTCTTT | CASSNRGEVNTEAFF
TRBJ2-3 | . | TRBV20-1 | many | TGCAGTGCTACAGACTCCGAGAGTTACACAGATACGCAGTATTTT | CSATDSESYTDTQYF
TRBJ2-1 | . | TRBV14 | many | TGTGCCAGCAGCCAAGATTCGACAGCCTTCTACAATGAGCAGTTCTTC | CASSQDSTAFYNEQFF
TRBJ1-1 | . | TRBV2 | many | TGTGCCAGCGGCCCATCCCCGAACACTGAAGCTTTCTTT | CASGPSPNTEAFF
TRBJ1-5 | TRBD1 | TRBV20-1 | many | TGCAGTGCTAACAGGGGGTATAGCAATCAGCCCCAGCATTTT | CSANRGYSNQPQHF
TRBJ2-1 | TRBD1 | TRBV27 | few | TGTGCCAGCAGTTTCGCCGCCGGGACAGGGATCCTAGCTGTCATTGAGCAGTTCTTC | CASSFAAGTGILAVIEQFF
TRBJ2-5 | . | TRBV28 | many | TGTGCCAGCAGTTTACTTGGCGGGACGCGAGAGACCCAGTACTTC | CASSLLGGTRETQYF
TRBJ1-1 | . | TRBV7-9 | few | TGTGCCAGCAGCTTAGCGGGGCCGGGGAACACTGAAGCTTTCTTT | CASSLAGPGNTEAFF
TRBJ1-5 | . | TRBV20-1 | many | TGCAGTGCTATGGGGGCGGGGAGCCAGCCCCAGCATTTT | CSAMGAGSQPQHF
TRBJ2-1 | . | TRBV3-1 | many | TGTGCCAGCAGCCAAGTACCTAATAATGAGCAGTTCTTC | CASSQVPNNEQFF
TRBJ1-2 | . | TRBV27 | many | TGTGCCAGCAGTTCAACACAGGACAGCATTATCTATGGCTACACCTTC | CASSSTQDSIIYGYTF
TRBJ2-5 | . | TRBV5-6 | . | TGTGCCAGCAGCTTGGTTGGGGTAGAGACCCAGTACTTC | CASSLVGVETQYF
TRBJ2-2 | TRBD2 | TRBV10-3 | . | TGTGCCATCAGGCTAGCGGAGACGGGCGGGGAGCTGTTTTTT | CAIRLAETGGELFF
TRBJ2-1 | TRBD2 | TRBV28 | few | TGTGCCAGCAGTGACGGAGCCATAGCGGGAGTTGGCAATGAGCAGTTCTTC | CASSDGAIAGVGNEQFF
TRBJ2-3 | TRBD1 | TRBV19 | . | TGTGCCAGTAGTAATCAGGGGGCGCGGGATACGCAGTATTTT | CASSNQGARDTQYF
TRBJ2-2 | TRBD2 | TRBV12-3/TRBV12-4 | . | TGTGCCAGCAGTTACCCTAGCGGGAGGAACACCGGGGAGCTGTTTTTT | CASSYPSGRNTGELFF
TRBJ2-7 | TRBD2 | TRBV28 | many | TGTGCCAGCAGTCTCCCCCTAGCGGGAGGATCCTACGAGCAGTACTTC | CASSLPLAGGSYEQYF
TRBJ2-1 | TRBD2 | TRBV20-1 | few | TGCAGTGCTAAGTGGACTAGCGGGAGCGATGAGCAGTTCTTC | CSAKWTSGSDEQFF
TRBJ2-1 | . | TRBV5-1 | few | TGCGCCAGCAGCCCGCAGCGCAATGAGCAGTTCTTC | CASSPQRNEQFF
TRBJ1-3 | . | TRBV5-6 | . | TGTGCCAGCAGCTTGGCTACAGTACGAGGGGGAAACACCATATATTTT | CASSLATVRGGNTIYF
TRBJ1-2 | . | TRBV19 | . | TGTGCCAGTACCCGAACTTTGACAGCGGAATTCTATGGCTACACCTTC | CASTRTLTAEFYGYTF
TRBJ1-6 | . | TRBV30 | few | TGTGCCTGGAGTCCCGGGACATTTACCCTCCACTTT | CAWSPGTFTLHF
TRBJ1-1 | . | TRBV20-1 | few | TGCAGTGCCCGAAGGGAGGGAAACACTGAAGCTTTCTTT | CSARREGNTEAFF
TRBJ1-5 | . | TRBV2 | many | TGTGCCAGCAGTGAATGGACAGATAGCAATCAGCCCCAGCATTTT | CASSEWTDSNQPQHF